This is a list of T cell receptor beta chains from one sample in a study of blood T cell repertoires in COVID-19. Assay used: immunoSEQ multiplex PCR; TCRdb lists only in-frame clones, some missing. This table has about 83,000 clones, roughly 82% appearing once. The sample comprised peripheral blood. The receptors derive from a man between 45 and 60 years old with active COVID-19. The CDR3 runs from the conserved cysteine through the conserved F or W.

J,V,CDR3
TRBJ2-7,TRBV14,CASSVRQGGEQYF
TRBJ1-2,TRBV29-1,CSVEKEDRSFVF
TRBJ1-4,TRBV24-1,CATSDGTGPFGEKLFF
TRBJ2-2,TRBV4-1,CASSQAVAGGHTGELFF
TRBJ2-5,TRBV7-2,CASSLGADSLETQYF
TRBJ1-2,TRBV5-1,CASSSSTGYGYTF
TRBJ2-3,TRBV7-2,CASSSPPGLLTDTQYF
TRBJ1-4,TRBV14,CASSQGTGRHEKLFF
TRBJ2-7,TRBV4-1,CASSSRLAGVYEQYF
TRBJ2-1,TRBV4-3,CASSQDRGSASYNEQFF
TRBJ2-3,TRBV30,CAWMLADTQYF
TRBJ2-5,TRBV4-3,CASSQEASGGRGETQYF
TRBJ1-6,TRBV19,CASSIRGQGGSHLHF
TRBJ1-1,TRBV7-9,CASNSQQEGTEAFF
TRBJ2-2,TRBV5-4,CASSLERQPPGELFF
TRBJ2-2,TRBV2,CASNRQGHTGELFF
TRBJ2-6,TRBV5-6,CASSRGPAQSSGANVLTF
TRBJ1-3,TRBV18,CASSPGNVDTIRSGNTIYF
TRBJ1-5,TRBV28,CASSAGGSNQPQHF
TRBJ2-1,TRBV2,CASGGLAGGNEQFF
TRBJ1-2,TRBV7-9,CASSLSGVGYTF
TRBJ2-5,TRBV9,CASSVTTGEETQYF
TRBJ1-1,TRBV5-5,CASSFEQGKVYTEAFF
TRBJ2-2,TRBV3-1/TRBV3-2,CASTPPFNTGELFF
TRBJ2-7,TRBV7-9,CASSLAAGGPYEQYF
TRBJ2-1,TRBV20-1,CSARVRDRVFF
TRBJ2-7,TRBV6-5,CASRPGQFSYEQYF
TRBJ2-7,TRBV6-5,CASSPGLAATYEQYF
TRBJ2-2,TRBV5-1,CASRFTTPTGELFF
TRBJ2-1,TRBV24-1,CATSETGEQFF
TRBJ2-3,TRBV28,CASWTSGNTDTQYF
TRBJ1-1,TRBV3-1/TRBV3-2,CASSHLTGGTEAFF
TRBJ1-4,TRBV19,CASSIHRATEEKLFF
TRBJ2-7,TRBV9,CASSAREGLGEQYF
TRBJ2-1,TRBV5-1,CASSLGGQGKNEQFF
TRBJ2-3,TRBV30,CAWSDGSSTDTQYF
TRBJ1-2,TRBV7-6,CASSLDGTANYGYTF
TRBJ2-5,TRBV4-1,CASSLQGDSGGAKETQYF
TRBJ2-7,TRBV30,CAWGGQSEQYF
TRBJ1-1,TRBV18,CASSETGPPNTEAFF
TRBJ2-1,TRBV7-2,CASSLSGTSGRVGNEQFF
TRBJ2-2,TRBV12-3/TRBV12-4,CASVQGLAGELFF
TRBJ2-7,TRBV3-1/TRBV3-2,CASSPRWDGTGTYEQYF
TRBJ2-7,TRBV5-1,CASSSGTPTYEQYF
TRBJ1-4,TRBV4-2,CASSPGSTGFNEKLFF